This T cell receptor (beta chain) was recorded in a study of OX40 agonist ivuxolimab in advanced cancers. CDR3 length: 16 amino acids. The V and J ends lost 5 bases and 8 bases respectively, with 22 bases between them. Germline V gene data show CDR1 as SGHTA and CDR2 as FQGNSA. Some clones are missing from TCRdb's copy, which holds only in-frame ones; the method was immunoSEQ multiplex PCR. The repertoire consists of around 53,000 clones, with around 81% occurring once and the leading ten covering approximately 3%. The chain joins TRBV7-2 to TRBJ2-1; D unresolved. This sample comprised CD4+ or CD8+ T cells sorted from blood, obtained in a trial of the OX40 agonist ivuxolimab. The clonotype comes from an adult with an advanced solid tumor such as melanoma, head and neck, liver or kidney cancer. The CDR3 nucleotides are TGTGCCAGCAGCGTCCGTCGTAGGAGCTATTCCGATGAGCAGTTCTTC. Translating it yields CASSVRRRSYSDEQFF.